These 18 T cell receptor beta chains were sequenced from one sample in a study of blood T cell repertoires in COVID-19 (dated by TCRdb to 2020 to 2021). The receptor library was made with the immunoSEQ multiplex PCR assay. Imported from immuneACCESS, the table was reduced by TCRdb to in-frame sequences with V and J called. These copies leave out some clones; in studies compared against another copy, an unresolved V gene accounts for under half, and the cause of the remainder is not known. The sample data list 150,000 to 200,000 clones, and 70% to 90% of these were observed just once. The ten largest clones capture under 2% of the sample. Source material: peripheral blood. These TCRs come from a man between 18 and 29 years old who had recovered from COVID-19.

The chain uses TRBV18 and TRBJ2-7; D remains unclear. This CDR3 contains 13 residues. V was cut by 2 bases and J by 3 bases, with 8 bases left in between. Germline lookup yields CDR1 KGHSH and CDR2 LQKENI. Written as DNA, the CDR3 is TGTGCCAGCTCACCAGCTGAACACTACGAGCAGTACTTC. This codes for CASSPAEHYEQYF.

This chain connects TRBV28 to TRBJ2-1, with a possible D match to TRBD2 (6 bases). V lost 4 bases and J 0 bases, leaving 28 bases between the germline ends. From germline, CDR1 is MDHEN and CDR2 SYDVKM. CDR3 length: 21 residues. The chain's CDR3 is CASSSLAGSGAGTSSYNEQFF. In DNA, the CDR3 is TGTGCCAGCAGTTCCCTCGCGGGGAGTGGGGCGGGGACGAGCTCCTACAATGAGCAGTTCTTC. The entire variable domain, with the rest obtained from reference TRBV28 and TRBJ2-1, is as follows: DVKVTQSSRYLVKRTGEKVFLECVQDMDHENMFWYRQDPGLGLRLIYFSYDVKMKEKGDIPEGYSVSREKKERFSLILESASTNQTSMYLCASSSLAGSGAGTSSYNEQFFGPGTRLTVL.

The V gene is TRBV19, the J gene TRBJ1-5, with TRBD1 matching over 9 bases. The V gene end was trimmed by 6 bases and the J gene end by 1 base; junction bases not matched to a gene: 19. Germline CDR1 LNHDA, CDR2 SQIVND (reference sequence). The CDR3 extends over 20 amino acids. CDR3 coding DNA: TGTGCCAGTAGGAGCGGCCCCGGGACAGGGAAGGTAGAAAGCAATCAGCCCCAGCATTTT. Encoded protein: CASRSGPGTGKVESNQPQHF.

The chain joins TRBV4-1 to TRBJ2-5; tentative D call: TRBD1 (6 bases). V was clipped by 6 bases and J by 4 bases, with 18 bases between them. The CDR3 spans 15 residues. Germline V gives CDR1 MGHRA, CDR2 YSYEKL. The CDR3 nucleotides read TGCGCCAGCAGAGAGACCAGGGGCTCAGGAGAGACCCAGTACTTC. As protein: CASRETRGSGETQYF.

The chain combines TRBV3-1 (or the pseudogene TRBV3-2) with TRBJ2-6; no reliable D call. Trimming removed 4 bases at V and 0 bases at J, with 7 bases between. Germline-derived CDR1 and CDR2 are LGHDT and YNNKEL (reference sequence). CDR3 size: 15 residues. CDR3 DNA: TGTGCCAGCAGCCTGTCTTACTCTGGGGCCAACGTCCTGACTTTC. This translates into CASSLSYSGANVLTF.

This chain joins TRBV21-1 and TRBJ1-5; no DNA check was done on the table's D call, TRBD1. TRBV21-1 constitutes a pseudogene. The CDR3 runs 18 residues. In nucleotides, the CDR3 is TGTGCCAGCAGCAGCCAACGCACAGGGAAAGGAAGCAATCAGCCCCAGCATTTT. The encoded protein is CASSSQRTGKGSNQPQHF.

This clone appeared a single time. V usage is TRBV5-5 and J usage is TRBJ2-5, with 8 bases lining up with TRBD2. V was pared by 4 bases and J by 1 base, with 3 bases of the junction left unmatched. The CDR3 consists of 14 residues. CDR1 and CDR2 (germline): SGHKS, YYEKEE (reference sequence). The CDR3, as DNA: TGTGCCAGCAGCACGGGGGGGATCCAAGAGACCCAGTACTTC. It translates to CASSTGGIQETQYF.

V gene TRBV9 combines with J gene TRBJ2-1; the match to TRBD2 covers 8 bases. The CDR3 has 18 residues. Germline loops: CDR1 SGDLS, CDR2 YYNGEE. With 0 bases clipped from V and 2 bases from J, the junction kept 10 bases outside the gene matches. The CDR3 DNA follows: TGTGCCAGCAGCGTAGACGAGGGCGGGAGGACCCCCTACAATGAGCAGTTCTTC. This encodes CASSVDEGGRTPYNEQFF.

The chain couples TRBV6-5 to TRBJ2-1; D is uncertain. The CDR3 sequence is 16 residues long. Germline CDR1 is MNHEY and CDR2 is SVGAGI. Between the trimmed V and J ends, which lost 0 bases and 6 bases, there was a span of 15 bases. The DNA of the CDR3 is TGTGCCAGCAGTTACTCCGAAAGCAATTGGAGCAATGAGCAGTTCTTC. This encodes CASSYSESNWSNEQFF.

The chain couples TRBV6-5 to TRBJ1-2; 8 bases match TRBD1. The CDR3 extends over 16 amino acids. The junction had 7 bases not matched to a gene; V was cut back by 0 bases and J by 4 bases. CDR1 MNHEY and CDR2 SVGAGI come from the germline V gene. The CDR3, as DNA: TGTGCCAGCAGTTACTCCCCACAGGGGGTGTTCTATGGCTACACCTTC. Translating gives CASSYSPQGVFYGYTF.

V usage is TRBV19 and J usage is TRBJ2-7; 8 nucleotides match TRBD2. Germline assignment: CDR1 LNHDA and CDR2 SQIVND (reference sequence). The CDR3 runs to 15 residues. V was clipped by 2 bases and J by 6 bases; unmatched bases: 9. CDR3 protein: CASSISGAGVTEQYF. CDR3 nucleotides: TGTGCCAGTAGTATATCAGGAGCGGGAGTTACCGAGCAGTACTTC.

The chain links TRBV7-8 to TRBJ2-3, with D uncertain. CDR1 is SGHVS and CDR2 is FQNEAQ in the germline V gene. This CDR3 has 17 amino acids. V was shortened by 2 bases and J by 1 base, with 16 bases between the two germline ends. CDR3 sequence: CASSLRRRQDRTDTQYF. CDR3 nucleotide sequence: TGTGCCAGCAGCTTACGCCGACGGCAGGATCGCACAGATACGCAGTATTTT.

V usage is TRBV2 and J usage is TRBJ1-5; D is possibly TRBD1 (6 bases). V lost 2 bases to trimming and J lost 1 base, with 15 bases between them. This CDR3 spans 17 amino acids. CDR1 and CDR2 from the germline V gene are SNHLY and FYNNEI. The CDR3 is CASSEFPGQSSNQPQHF. CDR3 coding DNA: TGTGCCAGCAGTGAATTCCCAGGACAGTCCAGCAATCAGCCCCAGCATTTT. Drawing the rest from reference TRBV2 and TRBJ1-5, the complete variable domain is EPEVTQTPSHQVTQMGQEVILRCVPISNHLYFYWYRQILGQKVEFLVSFYNNEISEKSEIFDDQFSVERPDGSNFTLKIRSTKLEDSAMYFCASSEFPGQSSNQPQHFGDGTRLSIL.

The chain is built from TRBV27 and TRBJ1-4; TRBD1 is a possible D gene (5 bases). This CDR3 is built from 15 residues. Germline values: CDR1 MNHEY, CDR2 SMNVEV (reference sequence). V lost 6 bases to trimming and J lost 3 bases, with 14 bases between them. CDR3 amino acids: CASRPLSGSNEKLFF. DNA for the CDR3: TGTGCCAGCAGGCCCCTCTCAGGGTCTAATGAAAAACTGTTTTTT.

The gene calls are TRBV27 and TRBJ2-7; D unresolved. V shed 4 bases and J shed 3 bases, with 10 bases lying between them. The germline CDR1 and CDR2 sequences are MNHEY and SMNVEV (reference sequence). This CDR3 region has 13 residues. The CDR3 sequence is CASSYRVLYEQYF. CDR3 DNA: TGTGCCAGCAGTTACAGAGTCCTCTACGAGCAGTACTTC.

The chain employs TRBV19 and TRBJ1-6; 7 bases map to TRBD1. The CDR3 runs 16 residues. From germline, CDR1 is LNHDA and CDR2 SQIVND (reference sequence). The ends lost 4 bases at V and 3 bases at J; junction bases unmatched: 6. CDR3 nucleotides: TGTGCCAGTAGTAAAGGGGACAGTGGCTATAATTCACCCCTCCACTTT. Amino acids: CASSKGDSGYNSPLHF.

This clone was seen just once. The V and J genes are TRBV7-3 and TRBJ1-3; D unresolved. Germline V CDR1 and CDR2: SGHTA, FQGTGA. Trimming removed 1 base at V and 0 bases at J, with 7 bases between. The CDR3 runs 15 residues. CDR3 protein: CASSLSPSSGNTIYF. The CDR3, as DNA: TGTGCCAGCAGCTTAAGCCCGAGCTCTGGAAACACCATATATTTT.

The chain recombines TRBV28 with TRBJ1-2, with a weak D call TRBD1 (6 bases). The V gene lost 11 bases and the J gene lost 7 bases, with 17 bases spanning the gap. Germline CDR1 reads MDHEN; CDR2 reads SYDVKM. The CDR3 contains 12 residues. The CDR3 DNA sequence: TGTGCCGGTCTAAGTACAGGGTCTGGCTACACCTTC. Amino acid sequence: CAGLSTGSGYTF.